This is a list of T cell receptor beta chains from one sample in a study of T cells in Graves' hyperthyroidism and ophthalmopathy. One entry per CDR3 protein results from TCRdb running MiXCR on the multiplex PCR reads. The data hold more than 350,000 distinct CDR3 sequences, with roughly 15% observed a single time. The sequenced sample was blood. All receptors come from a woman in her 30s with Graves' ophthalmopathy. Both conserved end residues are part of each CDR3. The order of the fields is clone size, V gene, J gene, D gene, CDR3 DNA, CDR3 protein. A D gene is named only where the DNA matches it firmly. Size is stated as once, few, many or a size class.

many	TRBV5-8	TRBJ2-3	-	TGTGCCAGCAGCTTCTCCACACCGGCGCCCAGGTGGGGGGCCTCCCCAACAGATACGCAGTATTTT	CASSFSTPAPRWGASPTDTQYF
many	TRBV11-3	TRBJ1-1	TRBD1	TGTGCCAGCAGCCCAACTCTAGGGAGGGGGCCTGAAGCTTTCTTT	CASSPTLGRGPEAFF
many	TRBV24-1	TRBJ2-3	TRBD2	TGTGCCACCAGTGATCGGACTAGGAGGACCACAGATACGCAGTATTTT	CATSDRTRRTTDTQYF
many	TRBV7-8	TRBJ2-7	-	TGTGCCAGCAGCTTAGTGCAGACAGGTTCGGACGAGCAGTACTTC	CASSLVQTGSDEQYF
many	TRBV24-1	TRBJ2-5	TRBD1	TGTGCCACCAGTGATCCAGGGGGCGAAGAGACCCAGTACTTC	CATSDPGGEETQYF
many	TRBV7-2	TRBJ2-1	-	TGTGCCAGCAGTGCCGGGTCCGCCCGGGGGCAGTTCTTC	CASSAGSARGQFF
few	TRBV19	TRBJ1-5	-	TGTGCCAGTAGGATCAACGACCTAGCAAATCAGCCCCAGCATTTT	CASRINDLANQPQHF
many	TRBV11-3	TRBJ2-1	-	TGTGCCAGCAGCCCAAAAACAGGATACAATGAGCAGTTCTTC	CASSPKTGYNEQFF
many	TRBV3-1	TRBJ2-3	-	TGTGCCAGCAGCCTAACGAGTCGTGGGGATACGCAGTATTTT	CASSLTSRGDTQYF
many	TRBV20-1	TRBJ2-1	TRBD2	TGCAGTGCTCCAAAGCGGACTAGCGGGGGGACCTACAATGAGCAGTTCTTC	CSAPKRTSGGTYNEQFF
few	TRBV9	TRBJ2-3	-	TGTGCCAGCAGCGTAGCTCTAGCCAGCACAGATACGCAGTATTTT	CASSVALASTDTQYF
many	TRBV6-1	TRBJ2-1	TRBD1	TGTGCCAGCAGGTCCCCCGGGACAGGGGTCATTGAGCAGTTCTTC	CASRSPGTGVIEQFF
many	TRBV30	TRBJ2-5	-	TGTGCCTGGACCGACCCGGGGGGCCAGACCCAGTACTTC	CAWTDPGGQTQYF
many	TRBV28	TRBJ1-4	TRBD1	TGTGCCAGCAGTTCCTGGGACAGTCGGGAAGAAAAACTGTTTTTT	CASSSWDSREEKLFF
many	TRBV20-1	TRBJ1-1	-	TGCAGTGCTAGAGCCCCCAGGGGGAACACTGAAGCTTTCTTT	CSARAPRGNTEAFF
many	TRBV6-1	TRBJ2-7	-	TGTGCCAGCACTACCGGGAACTCCTACGAGCAGTACTTC	CASTTGNSYEQYF
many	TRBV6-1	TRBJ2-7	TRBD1	TGTGCCAGCAATACCCCGGGACAGGCTCGGGGATACGAGCAGTACTTC	CASNTPGQARGYEQYF